The clone carrying this TCR beta chain was seen ten or more times. Its target is unknown. The J segment lost 2 bases and the V segment lost 7 bases, leaving 4 bases of the junction unmatched. Germline V gene sequence: CDR1 MNHEY, CDR2 SVGAGI. The CDR3 runs to 13 residues. Each CDR3 protein is one row after TCRdb ran MiXCR on the 5' RACE reads. The profile shows fewer than 150,000 distinct CDR3 sequences, more than 15% of them singletons. These data belong to a study of T-cell memory formation after mild COVID-19. General study points: Clones that got smaller from day 15 to 85 had even CD4/CD8, while clones growing later tipped toward CD4+. Cross-reactive memory appears to have joined, as suggested by some responding clones showing up in pre-infection memory. Contracting CD4+ clones were located mainly in CM and EM, and CD8+ clones in EMRA.

The chain has TRBV6-5 and TRBJ2-7, with TRBD1 matching over 8 bases. Sequences were obtained from PBMCs or a T cell subset sorted from them (not recorded which). The receptor's source is a man between 18 and 29 years old who had mild COVID-19 (a few samples of this study predate the infection). Cell type and time point are not known. Here the CDR3 reads CASNLQGAYEQYF. The CDR3 DNA is TGTGCCAGCAACTTACAGGGGGCCTACGAGCAGTACTTC.